Below, 6 T cell receptor beta chains from the same sample are listed, as sequenced in a study of blood T cell repertoires in COVID-19. Some clones are missing from TCRdb's copy, which holds only in-frame ones; the method was immunoSEQ multiplex PCR. Of 200,000 to 250,000 clones listed, 92% were seen once; the top ten hold over 0.75%. Sample: peripheral blood. Receptors originate from a man between 60 and 75 years old with COVID-19, enrolled during active disease.

This clone was detected only once. This rearrangement joins TRBV5-4 to TRBJ2-7; D unclear. Germline V CDR1 and CDR2: SGHNT, YYREEE (reference sequence). V was clipped by 4 bases and J by 3 bases, with 8 bases between them. The CDR3 runs 12 residues. CDR3 nucleotides: TGTGCCAGCAGCCAACAGAACTACGAGCAGTACTTC. This sequence encodes CASSQQNYEQYF.

Only one count was recorded for this clone. The CDR3: CASSAQGNTDTQYF. CDR3 DNA sequence: TGTGCCAGCAGTGCACAGGGTAACACAGATACGCAGTATTTT. The chain couples TRBV2 to TRBJ2-3; D might be TRBD1 (6 bases). The V gene lost 4 bases and the J gene lost 2 bases, with 10 bases spanning the gap. The CDR3 length is 14 residues. CDR1 and CDR2 (germline): SNHLY, FYNNEI.

This sequence joins TRBV4-1 and TRBJ2-7; weak D call: TRBD1 (5 bases). The CDR3 runs to 15 residues. Germline V gene lookup returns CDR1 MGHRA and CDR2 YSYEKL. V was shortened by 1 base and J by 1 base, with 11 bases between the two germline ends. The CDR3: CASSQGSQGSYEQYF. CDR3 bases: TGCGCCAGCAGCCAAGGAAGTCAGGGTTCCTACGAGCAGTACTTC.

The V gene is TRBV11-2, the J gene TRBJ2-1; TRBD2 might be the D (6 bases). Germline V gives CDR1 SGHAT, CDR2 FQNNGV. The CDR3 covers 13 residues. Trimming shortened V by 5 bases and J by 10 bases, and 15 bases separated the two germline ends. DNA for the CDR3: TGTGCCAGCAGCGGACGGCTTGGGGGGGAGCAGTTCTTC. Translating it yields CASSGRLGGEQFF.

The sample holds one count of this clone. The chain couples TRBV5-1 to TRBJ1-1; D gene unclear. Germline V CDR1 and CDR2: SGHRS, YFSETQ. Trimming stripped 3 bases from V and 8 bases from J, with 14 bases between. CDR3 length: 13 amino acids. The CDR3 is CASSSGKTEEAFF. CDR3 coding DNA: TGCGCCAGCAGCTCTGGTAAAACGGAGGAAGCTTTCTTT.

The V call is TRBV6-5, the J call TRBJ1-2; D gene ambiguous. The germline V and J ends were trimmed by 10 bases and 1 base, with 13 bases remaining between them. There are 13 residues in the CDR3. In germline, CDR1 is MNHEY, CDR2 SVGAGI. The CDR3 nucleotides read TGTGCCACCGCGTCTCGACATAACTATGGCTACACCTTC. Amino acid sequence: CATASRHNYGYTF.